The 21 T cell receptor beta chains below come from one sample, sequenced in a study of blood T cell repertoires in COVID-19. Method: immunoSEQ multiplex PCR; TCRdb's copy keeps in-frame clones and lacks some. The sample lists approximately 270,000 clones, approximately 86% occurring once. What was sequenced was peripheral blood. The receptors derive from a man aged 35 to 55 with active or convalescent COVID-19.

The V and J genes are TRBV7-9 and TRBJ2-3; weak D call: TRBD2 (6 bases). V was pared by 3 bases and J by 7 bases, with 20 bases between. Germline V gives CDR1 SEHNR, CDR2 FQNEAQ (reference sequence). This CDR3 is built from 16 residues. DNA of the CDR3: TGTGCCAGCAGCTTGGCGAAAGGGACGGGGGAAAATACGCAGTATTTT. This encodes CASSLAKGTGENTQYF.

CDR3 in amino acids: CASSLQAGGQNIQYF. In DNA form, the CDR3 reads TGTGCCAGCAGCCTTCAGGCAGGGGGACAAAACATTCAGTACTTC. The chain links TRBV7-9 to TRBJ2-4; TRBD1 agrees at 7 bases. Germline V gene lookup returns CDR1 SEHNR and CDR2 FQNEAQ (reference sequence). The CDR3 totals 15 residues. Unmatched junction bases numbered 9, after V lost 5 bases and J lost 5 bases.

The CDR3 DNA reads as TGTGCCAGTGGCGAAGGGGTAAACACCGGGGAGCTGTTTTTT. As protein: CASGEGVNTGELFF. The J gene is TRBJ2-2, the V gene TRBV19; TRBD1 might be the D (5 bases). Per germline, CDR1 LNHDA and CDR2 SQIVND (reference sequence). This CDR3 region has 14 residues. The V end lost 8 bases, the J end lost 2 bases, and 12 bases lay between the germline ends. The variable domain in full, completed from reference TRBV19 and TRBJ2-2, reads DGGITQSPKYLFRKEGQNVTLSCEQNLNHDAMYWYRQDPGQGLRLIYYSQIVNDFQKGDIAEGYSVSREKKESFPLTVTSAQKNPTAFYLCASGEGVNTGELFFGEGSRLTVL.

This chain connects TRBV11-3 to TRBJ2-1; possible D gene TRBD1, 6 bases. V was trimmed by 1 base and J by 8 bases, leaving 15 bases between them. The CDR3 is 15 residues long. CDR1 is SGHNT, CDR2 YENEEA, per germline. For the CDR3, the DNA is TGTGCCAGCAGCTTAGGCCCAGGGGCCCGGGATGAGCAGTTCTTC. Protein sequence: CASSLGPGARDEQFF.

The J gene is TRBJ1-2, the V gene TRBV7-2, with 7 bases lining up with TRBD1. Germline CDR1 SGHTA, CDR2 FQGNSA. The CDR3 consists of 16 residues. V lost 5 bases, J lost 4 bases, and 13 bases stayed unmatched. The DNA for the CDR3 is TGTGCCAGCAGCGCTGGACAGGTGGAATGGGGCTATGGCTACACCTTC. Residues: CASSAGQVEWGYGYTF.

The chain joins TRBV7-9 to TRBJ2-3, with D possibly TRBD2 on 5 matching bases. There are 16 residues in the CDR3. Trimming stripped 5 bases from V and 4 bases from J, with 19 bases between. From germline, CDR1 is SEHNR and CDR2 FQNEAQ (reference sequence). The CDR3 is CASSLKMGLAPDTQYF. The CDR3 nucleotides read TGTGCCAGCAGCCTAAAGATGGGCCTAGCCCCAGATACGCAGTATTTT.

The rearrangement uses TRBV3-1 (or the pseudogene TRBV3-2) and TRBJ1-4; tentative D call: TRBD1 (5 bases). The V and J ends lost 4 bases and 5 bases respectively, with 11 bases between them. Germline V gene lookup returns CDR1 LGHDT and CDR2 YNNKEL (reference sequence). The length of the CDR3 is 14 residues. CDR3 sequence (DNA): TGTGCCAGCAGCCTACGACAGACCAATGAAAAACTGTTTTTT. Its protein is CASSLRQTNEKLFF.

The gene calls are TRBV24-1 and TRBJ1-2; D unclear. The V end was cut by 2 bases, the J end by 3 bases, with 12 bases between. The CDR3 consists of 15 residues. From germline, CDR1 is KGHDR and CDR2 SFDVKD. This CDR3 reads CATSDSHRLDYGYTF. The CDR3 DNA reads TGTGCCACCAGTGATTCGCACAGATTAGACTATGGCTACACCTTC.

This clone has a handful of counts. In DNA, the CDR3 is TGCGCCAGCAGCTCAAGGACTAGCGGGCACAATGAGCAGTTCTTC. Protein: CASSSRTSGHNEQFF. The gene calls are TRBV5-1 and TRBJ2-1; TRBD2 matches at 11 bases. The germline CDR1 and CDR2 sequences are SGHRS and YFSETQ. With 3 bases clipped from V and 5 bases from J, the junction kept 4 bases outside the gene matches. There are 15 residues in the CDR3.

CDR3 region: CAAQGVYGYTF. In DNA form, the CDR3 reads TGTGCCGCCCAGGGGGTCTATGGCTACACCTTC. The rearrangement joins TRBV24-1 to TRBJ1-2, with 7 bases aligning to TRBD1. After removal of 12 bases from V and 4 bases from J, the junction contained 4 bases not matched to a gene. Looked up from germline, CDR1 is KGHDR and CDR2 is SFDVKD. The CDR3 has 11 amino acids.

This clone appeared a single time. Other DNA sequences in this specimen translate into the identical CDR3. This chain's CDR3 is CASSYSRRNGNTIYF. In DNA, the CDR3 is TGTGCCAGCAGTTACTCGAGGAGGAATGGAAACACCATATATTTT. The rearrangement links TRBV6-5 to TRBJ1-3; no firm D call. Germline V lookup: CDR1 MNHEY, CDR2 SVGAGI. V lost 0 bases to trimming and J lost 3 bases, with 9 bases between them. CDR3 size: 15 residues.

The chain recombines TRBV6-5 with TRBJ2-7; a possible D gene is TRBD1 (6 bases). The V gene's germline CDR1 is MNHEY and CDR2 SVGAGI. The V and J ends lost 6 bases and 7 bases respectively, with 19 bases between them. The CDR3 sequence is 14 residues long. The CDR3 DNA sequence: TGTGCCAGCAGCTTGGACAGAGAACCTGGGGAGCAGTACTTC. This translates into CASSLDREPGEQYF.

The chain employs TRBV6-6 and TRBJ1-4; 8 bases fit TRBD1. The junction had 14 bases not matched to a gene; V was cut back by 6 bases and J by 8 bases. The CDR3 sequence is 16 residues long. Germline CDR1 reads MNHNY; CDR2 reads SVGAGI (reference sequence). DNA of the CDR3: TGTGCCAGCAGCCTTGTGGACAGGGTAGAAAAGGAAAAACTGTTTTTT. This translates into CASSLVDRVEKEKLFF.

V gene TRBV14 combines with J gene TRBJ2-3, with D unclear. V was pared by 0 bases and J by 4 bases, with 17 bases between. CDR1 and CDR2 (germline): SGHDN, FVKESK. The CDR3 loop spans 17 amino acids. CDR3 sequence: CASSQDGLLGPPDTQYF. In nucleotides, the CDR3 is TGTGCCAGCAGCCAAGATGGGCTACTGGGCCCCCCAGATACGCAGTATTTT.

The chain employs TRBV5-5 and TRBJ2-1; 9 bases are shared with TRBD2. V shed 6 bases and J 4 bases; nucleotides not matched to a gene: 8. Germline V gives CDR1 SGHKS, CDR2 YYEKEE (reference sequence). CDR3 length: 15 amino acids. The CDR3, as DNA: TGTGCCAGCACCGTCTTGGCGGGAGGGTACAATGAGCAGTTCTTC. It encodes CASTVLAGGYNEQFF.

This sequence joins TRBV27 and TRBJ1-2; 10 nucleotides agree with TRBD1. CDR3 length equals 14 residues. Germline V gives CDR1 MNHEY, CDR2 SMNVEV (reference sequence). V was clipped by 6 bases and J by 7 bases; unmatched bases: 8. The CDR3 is CASRTGTGDAGYTF. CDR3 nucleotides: TGTGCCAGCAGGACCGGGACAGGGGACGCTGGCTACACCTTC.

DNA of the CDR3: TGCAGTGACAGGCCAGGGGACTATGGCTACACCTTC. Protein product: CSDRPGDYGYTF. The chain combines TRBV29-1 with TRBJ1-2; D perhaps matches TRBD1 (6 bases). This CDR3 comprises 12 residues. Germline V gene lookup returns CDR1 SQVTM and CDR2 ANQGSEA.

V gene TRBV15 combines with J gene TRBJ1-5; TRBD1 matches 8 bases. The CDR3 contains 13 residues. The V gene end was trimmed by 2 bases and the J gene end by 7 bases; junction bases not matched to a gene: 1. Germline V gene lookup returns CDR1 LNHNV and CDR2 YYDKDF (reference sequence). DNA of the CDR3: TGTGCCACCAGCAGACAGGGGGCCCAGCCCCAGCATTTT. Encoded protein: CATSRQGAQPQHF.

DNA for the CDR3: TGTGCCAGCAGTGTGACTAGCGGGGGGGAGACCCAGTACTTC. This encodes CASSVTSGGETQYF. The chain uses TRBV25-1 and TRBJ2-5; TRBD2 matches 13 bases. The germline CDR1 and CDR2 sequences are MGHDK and SYGVNS. The CDR3 has 14 residues. Unmatched junction bases numbered 1, after V lost 4 bases and J lost 5 bases.

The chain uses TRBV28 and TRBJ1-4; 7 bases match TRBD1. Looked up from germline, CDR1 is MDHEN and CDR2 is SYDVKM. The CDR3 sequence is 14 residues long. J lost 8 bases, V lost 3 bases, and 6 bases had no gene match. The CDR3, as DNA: TGTGCCAGCAGTTTTATAGGGGGCAGAGAAAAACTGTTTTTT. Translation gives CASSFIGGREKLFF.

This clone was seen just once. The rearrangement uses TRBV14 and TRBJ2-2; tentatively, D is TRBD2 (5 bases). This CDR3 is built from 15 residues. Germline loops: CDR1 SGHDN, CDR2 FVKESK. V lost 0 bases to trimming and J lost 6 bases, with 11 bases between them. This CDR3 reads CASSQDRTRSGELFF. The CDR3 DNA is TGTGCCAGCAGCCAAGACAGGACTCGGTCCGGGGAGCTGTTTTTT.